This TCR beta chain originates from a study of T cell responses to AZD1222 COVID-19 vaccine. Study results and limitations: Nearly half of the spike-specific TCRs reportedly recognize variant regions that carry no mutations.

Profiling relied on immunoSEQ multiplex PCR, and the TCRdb table lists in-frame clones only, not all of them. This table holds about 72,000 clones, about 89% found once. With respect to this clone: Its antigen remains unknown.

Germline values: CDR1 MNHEY, CDR2 SMNVEV (reference sequence). Trimming shortened V by 4 bases and J by 7 bases, and 19 bases separated the two germline ends. The CDR3 spans 15 residues. Material: peripheral blood, obtained 28 days after the second AZD1222 dose. The sequence derives from an adult who received the AZD1222 COVID-19 vaccine. The V and J genes are TRBV27 and TRBJ1-2, with D hard to call. The CDR3 DNA reads as TGTGCCAGCAGTTCTACCGGCATCGGGGTCGGTGGCTACACCTTC. It yields the protein CASSSTGIGVGGYTF.